This T cell receptor beta chain emerged from a study of blood T cell repertoires in COVID-19. Turning to the study itself: Samples representing acute and convalescent COVID-19 were sourced from the United States, Italy and Spain.

Profiling relied on immunoSEQ multiplex PCR, and the TCRdb table lists in-frame clones only, not all of them. Of around 300,000 clones listed, roughly 90% are singletons. V lost 5 bases, J lost 7 bases, and 5 bases stayed unmatched. The CDR3 sequence is 14 residues long. Germline CDR1 is SGHTA and CDR2 is FQGNSA. This receptor was identified in a woman aged 65 to 85 with COVID-19, enrolled during active disease. Sequencing input: peripheral blood. The genes are TRBV7-2 and TRBJ1-5, with 10 bases aligning to TRBD1. CDR3 nucleotide sequence: TGTGCCAGCAGCGACCGGGACAGGGGACAGCCCCAGCATTTT. This sequence encodes CASSDRDRGQPQHF.